This T cell receptor beta chain was captured by sequencing in a study of vaccination effects on CD4 cells after COVID-19. Study-wide background: Post-vaccine specimens were collected at a median of 72 days following the second dose. General study findings and limits: Relatively few convalescent patients took part in the study, which had no early post-infection timepoints.

Under the ViraFEST assay, PBMC were stimulated with viral peptide pools so that antigen-specific CD4+ T cells expanded. Sequencing was performed afterwards. Subsequent to ten to eleven days of culture, CD4+ T cells were isolated. This individual tested PCR-positive for SARS-CoV-2 infection between March and December 2020. Participants were vaccinated with two doses of either the BNT162b2 or mRNA-1273 vaccine. Approximately 2.1 million PBMC were placed in each well, which was supplemented with 10 IU/ml IL-2 and around 10 ug/ml peptides. The data were produced by immunoSEQ multiplex PCR, yet TCRdb's version contains in-frame clones alone and is incomplete. The table shows about 14,000 clones, with 80% occurring only once. Comment on this clone: The antigen remains unidentified.

Germline trimming cut 3 bases from V and 10 bases from J; bases unmatched to any gene: 8. The CDR3 length is 15 residues. CDR1 LGHNA and CDR2 YNFKEQ come from the germline V gene. The chain combines TRBV4-2 with TRBJ1-6; 8 bases match TRBD1. The clonotype originates from a human donor who had a prior SARS-CoV-2 infection. The sequencing here drew on CD4+ T cells from PBMCs cultured with SARS-CoV-2 spike peptides, taken after COVID-19 vaccination. CDR3 residues: CASSQDRERRSPLHF. CDR3 DNA sequence: TGTGCCAGCAGCCAGGACAGGGAGAGGAGATCACCCCTCCACTTT.